These 3 T cell receptor beta chains originate from one sample sequenced in a study of cytomegalovirus exposure and HLA in healthy donors. Libraries were prepared by immunoSEQ multiplex PCR; TCRdb keeps only in-frame clonotypes and omits some of them. Seen here are approximately 160,000 clones, 95% to 97% observed once, and the top ten hold around 0.9%. The specimen was PBMCs. All receptors come from a woman aged 18-30 years in good health and CMV-seronegative.

This chain uses TRBV6-1 with TRBJ2-5; maybe TRBD1 (5 bases). Germline loops: CDR1 MNHNS, CDR2 SASEGT. This CDR3 has 14 amino acids. The V end was cut by 3 bases, the J end by 7 bases, with 15 bases between. In nucleotides, the CDR3 is TGTGCCAGCAGTGACCTTGGGGCACCGTGGACCCAGTACTTC. Translation gives CASSDLGAPWTQYF.

The chain recombines TRBV15 with TRBJ1-2; 7 bases fit TRBD1. Germline CDR1 reads LNHNV; CDR2 reads YYDKDF (reference sequence). The trim removed 2 bases at V and 6 bases at J, leaving 9 bases unmatched. The CDR3 is 15 residues long. The CDR3 DNA follows: TGTGCCACCAGCAGAAAGCAACAGGGGTTGCATGGCTACACCTTC. Protein sequence: CATSRKQQGLHGYTF.

In DNA, the CDR3 is TGTGCCAGCAGCGTAGCGACAGGGCTGGACACCATATATTTT. Its protein is CASSVATGLDTIYF. The V gene is TRBV9, the J gene TRBJ1-3, with TRBD1 matching 7 bases. The CDR3 loop spans 14 amino acids. J lost 8 bases, V lost 0 bases, and 5 bases had no gene match. The germline CDR1 and CDR2 sequences are SGDLS and YYNGEE. Complete variable domain (other parts from reference TRBV9 and TRBJ1-3): DSGVTQTPKHLITATGQRVTLRCSPRSGDLSVYWYQQSLDQGLQFLIQYYNGEERAKGNILERFSAQQFPDLHSELNLSSLELGDSALYFCASSVATGLDTIYFGEGSWLTVV.